This is a list of T cell receptor beta chains from one sample in a study of OX40 agonist ivuxolimab in advanced cancers. Profiling relied on immunoSEQ multiplex PCR, and the TCRdb table lists in-frame clones only, not all of them. The profile covers about 58,000 clones, with about nine tenths appearing a single time and around 2% taken by the ten largest. The starting material was CD4+ or CD8+ T cells sorted from blood, obtained in a trial of the OX40 agonist ivuxolimab. These receptors were taken from an adult with an advanced solid tumor such as melanoma, head and neck, liver or kidney cancer. Both conserved end residues are trimmed from each CDR3. A D gene is named only where the DNA matches it firmly.

V	J	D	CDR3
TRBV28	TRBJ1-4	TRBD1	ASSRQGVNEKLF
TRBV6-1	TRBJ2-3	TRBD2	ASSESVGGRGTDTQY
TRBV6-5	TRBJ2-3	TRBD2	ASSYSAGGSTDTQY
TRBV19	TRBJ1-1	.	ASSIGWQLNTEAF
TRBV28	TRBJ2-7	TRBD1	ATSRPGTGEQY
TRBV5-5	TRBJ2-2	.	ASSLVGSSNTGELF
TRBV30	TRBJ2-7	TRBD1	AWRDRGVWNEQY
TRBV30	TRBJ1-6	.	AWRPITGLTNSPLH
TRBV6-1	TRBJ2-2	TRBD1	ATLDRGDTGELF
TRBV28	TRBJ1-5	.	ASSPKTGMGYRPQH
TRBV7-6	TRBJ2-7	TRBD1	ASSPGGQGSYEQY
TRBV18	TRBJ2-5	.	ASSPPLNQETQY
TRBV30	TRBJ2-7	TRBD1	AWTKSQGTYEQY
TRBV10-3	TRBJ2-7	.	ATATGQPYEQY
TRBV5-1	TRBJ2-4	TRBD2	ASSKGLAVNIQY
TRBV4-2	TRBJ1-4	.	ASSQEYRQANEKLF
TRBV19	TRBJ2-6	.	ASSRGSGANVLT
TRBV7-3	TRBJ2-5	TRBD2	ASSSMGLAEETQY
TRBV9	TRBJ2-3	.	ASSVDSAARGTDTQY
TRBV5-1	TRBJ2-7	.	ASSPEEAVYSYEQY
TRBV30	TRBJ2-7	.	AWSRVGGEQY
TRBV12-5	TRBJ2-7	TRBD2	ASGFSGLAGGTYEQY
TRBV18	TRBJ2-7	.	ASSPGLFYEQY
TRBV19	TRBJ1-1	.	ASSKWQGTNTEAF
TRBV9	TRBJ1-4	TRBD1	ASSVEGGVGEKLF
TRBV2	TRBJ1-2	TRBD1	ASHRTGNYT
TRBV9	TRBJ1-1	.	ASSVAAGRTEAF